This T cell receptor beta chain was captured in a study of early T cells in non-severe SARS-CoV-2 infection. Study-wide context: From unsorted whole blood, bulk RNA was sequenced, and the chains remained unpaired.

V lost 0 bases to trimming and J lost 13 bases; unmatched junction nucleotides: 7. The CDR3 loop spans 13 amino acids. Broader study findings: There was a bias toward anti-spike CD8 responses in VDJdb matching, which missed private and CD4 specificities.

Unique molecular identifiers were affixed to single, distinct cDNA molecules. TCRdb re-derived calls from the 5' RACE reads in MiXCR, one entry per CDR3 protein. In the table there are some 83,000 distinct CDR3 sequences, under 11% of which are singletons. A note on this clonotype: As yet, its antigen is unknown.

This specimen consisted of whole blood, obtained at baseline. The origin of this receptor is an adult who was a healthcare worker with PCR-confirmed SARS-CoV-2 infection or an uninfected control (not recorded which). The rearrangement uses TRBV12-3 or TRBV12-4 and TRBJ1-2; 8 bases align to TRBD1. The CDR3 region is CASSLAHRGRLTF. CDR3 sequence (DNA): TGTGCCAGCAGTTTAGCGCACAGGGGGAGGCTCACCTTC.